One and the same sample provided the 10 T cell receptor beta chains below, sequenced in a study of blood T cell repertoires in COVID-19. The table came from immunoSEQ multiplex PCR; TCRdb's copy has only in-frame clones and leaves some out. The table has around 100,000 clones, approximately 92% seen once. The sequencing sample was made of peripheral blood. The receptors come from a man aged 45-60 years with active COVID-19.

The rearrangement links TRBV6-5 to TRBJ1-5; no definite D call. Germline assignment: CDR1 MNHEY and CDR2 SVGAGI. The V and J ends lost 6 bases and 5 bases respectively, with 11 bases between them. This CDR3 region has 13 residues. The CDR3 sequence is CASSKRGDQPQHF. The CDR3 nucleotides are TGTGCCAGCAGCAAACGCGGGGATCAGCCCCAGCATTTT.

The genes are TRBV28 and TRBJ2-1; D remains unclear. Trimming left V 3 bases short and J 9 bases short, with 6 bases between. CDR1 MDHEN and CDR2 SYDVKM come from the germline V gene. This CDR3 is built from 11 residues. The CDR3 region has the DNA TGTGCCAGCAGTTTCCGGTCTGAGCAGTTCTTC. Amino acid sequence: CASSFRSEQFF. Full variable domain (rest looked up from reference TRBV28 and TRBJ2-1): DVKVTQSSRYLVKRTGEKVFLECVQDMDHENMFWYRQDPGLGLRLIYFSYDVKMKEKGDIPEGYSVSREKKERFSLILESASTNQTSMYLCASSFRSEQFFGPGTRLTVL.

The V and J genes are TRBV13 and TRBJ2-7, with a possible D match to TRBD1 (6 bases). The V gene's germline CDR1 is PRHDT and CDR2 FYEKMQ (reference sequence). Trimming left V 0 bases short and J 3 bases short, with 12 bases between. The CDR3 extends over 15 amino acids. The CDR3 DNA reads TGTGCCAGCAGCTTAGGCCTAGGGACAAACTACGAGCAGTACTTC. Its protein product is CASSLGLGTNYEQYF.

The genes are TRBV3-1 (or the pseudogene TRBV3-2) and TRBJ2-7; no reliable D call. Germline V gives CDR1 LGHDT, CDR2 YNNKEL (reference sequence). Trimming left V 5 bases short and J 6 bases short, with 11 bases between. The CDR3 is made up of 12 amino acids. In DNA form, the CDR3 reads TGTGCCAGCAGCGCCCGAATCGGCGAGCAGTACTTC. Amino acids: CASSARIGEQYF.

This chain links TRBV6-2 or TRBV6-3 with TRBJ2-1; TRBD2 might be the D (5 bases). There are 16 residues in the CDR3. Trimming left V 5 bases short and J 5 bases short, with 19 bases between. CDR1 MNHEY and CDR2 SVGEGT come from the germline V gene. The CDR3 nucleotides are TGTGCCAGCAGTGGAGGACTGAGAAGAGGACACAATGAGCAGTTCTTC. It specifies CASSGGLRRGHNEQFF.

This chain joins TRBV9 and TRBJ1-1, with D possibly being TRBD1 (6 bases). The V and J ends lost 2 bases and 4 bases respectively, with 9 bases between them. CDR1 and CDR2 (germline): SGDLS, YYNGEE. The CDR3 length is 13 residues. The chain's CDR3 is CASSVTGFTEAFF. In DNA, the CDR3 is TGTGCCAGCAGCGTCACAGGGTTCACTGAAGCTTTCTTT.

This chain links TRBV28 with TRBJ1-3; 7 bases fit TRBD1. Germline V gene lookup returns CDR1 MDHEN and CDR2 SYDVKM. Germline trimming cut 5 bases from V and 0 bases from J; bases unmatched to any gene: 10. The CDR3 is 17 amino acids. This CDR3 reads CASSPRQGGLSGNTIYF. DNA of the CDR3: TGTGCCAGCAGTCCACGACAGGGAGGCCTCTCTGGAAACACCATATATTTT.

The V and J genes are TRBV7-9 and TRBJ2-2; tentatively, D is TRBD1 (5 bases). V shed 7 bases and J shed 1 base, with 13 bases lying between them. CDR3 length: 15 amino acids. Germline V lookup: CDR1 SEHNR, CDR2 FQNEAQ (reference sequence). DNA of the CDR3: TGTGCCAGCAATATCATTACAGGGAACACCGGGGAGCTGTTTTTT. This gives the protein CASNIITGNTGELFF.

The rearrangement joins TRBV6-5 to TRBJ1-2, with TRBD1 matching 7 bases. V trimming: 10 bases; J trimming: 7 bases; junction bases outside the gene matches: 6. Germline V gene sequence: CDR1 MNHEY, CDR2 SVGAGI. The CDR3 extends over 11 amino acids. The DNA for the CDR3 is TGTGCCACCCGGGACAGACCTGGCTACACCTTC. Translated, it gives CATRDRPGYTF.

The chain is built from TRBV28 and TRBJ1-4, with 9 bases that match TRBD1. The V gene end was trimmed by 5 bases and the J gene end by 8 bases; junction bases not matched to a gene: 9. Germline CDR1 MDHEN, CDR2 SYDVKM. The CDR3 consists of 15 residues. Written as DNA, the CDR3 is TGTGCCAGCAGTCTGGGGACAGGGATAATGGAAAAACTGTTTTTT. Translation: CASSLGTGIMEKLFF.